The 21 T cell receptor beta chains below all came from one sample that was sequenced in a study of blood T cell repertoires in COVID-19. Clones were read by immunoSEQ multiplex PCR, and TCRdb kept only the in-frame ones, dropping some. In the table there are around 300,000 clones, roughly nine tenths of which are singletons. The specimen sequenced was peripheral blood. The receptors derive from a woman aged 25 to 45 with COVID-19, enrolled during active disease.

This clone was detected a few times. The chain combines TRBV6-4 with TRBJ2-3, with 8 positions matching TRBD2. Germline loops: CDR1 MRHNA, CDR2 SNTAGT. V trimming: 7 bases; J trimming: 5 bases; junction bases outside the gene matches: 8. The CDR3 extends over 14 amino acids. CDR3 region: CASKPGLEGDTQYF. As DNA, the CDR3 is TGTGCCAGCAAGCCGGGACTAGAGGGAGATACGCAGTATTTT.

In its sample, this clone was seen once. V gene TRBV28 combines with J gene TRBJ2-1; 7 nucleotides align to TRBD1. The CDR3 is 14 amino acids. The ends lost 2 bases at V and 7 bases at J; junction bases unmatched: 5. Per germline, CDR1 MDHEN and CDR2 SYDVKM. CDR3 amino acids: CASSLNRGWNEQFF. As DNA, the CDR3 is TGTGCCAGCAGTTTAAACAGGGGATGGAATGAGCAGTTCTTC.

The chain employs TRBV5-4 and TRBJ2-4; 9 bases are a match to TRBD1. J was trimmed by 3 bases and V by 6 bases; bases with no gene match: 4. The CDR3 sequence is 14 residues long. Per the germline V gene, CDR1 is SGHNT and CDR2 is YYREEE (reference sequence). CDR3 DNA sequence: TGTGCCAGCACCGGGGGACAGGGCAAAAACATTCAGTACTTC. Protein: CASTGGQGKNIQYF.

This clone was counted between two and nine times. The gene calls are TRBV5-8 and TRBJ1-4; D perhaps matches TRBD1 (5 bases). There are 15 residues in the CDR3. V was clipped by 3 bases and J by 5 bases, with 14 bases between them. From germline, CDR1 is SGHTS and CDR2 YDEGEE. CDR3 residues: CASSSGRAGNEKLFF. The CDR3 bases are TGTGCCAGCAGCTCGGGGAGGGCAGGGAATGAAAAACTGTTTTTT.

The sample holds one count of this clone. This chain links TRBV5-4 with TRBJ2-2, with 8 bases matching TRBD1. From germline, CDR1 is SGHNT and CDR2 YYREEE (reference sequence). V was clipped by 4 bases and J by 1 base; unmatched bases: 6. The CDR3 is 16 residues long. The CDR3 nucleotides read TGTGCCAGCAGCGATAGGACAGGGCGGAACACCGGGGAGCTGTTTTTT. Translated: CASSDRTGRNTGELFF.

The count of this clone is one. V gene TRBV9 combines with J gene TRBJ1-1, with D maybe TRBD1 (6 bases). Germline V gene sequence: CDR1 SGDLS, CDR2 YYNGEE. V lost 0 bases, J lost 4 bases, and 10 bases lay in between. This CDR3 is built from 14 residues. This CDR3 reads CASSVAGASTEAFF. CDR3 nucleotide sequence: TGTGCCAGCAGCGTAGCAGGGGCATCCACTGAAGCTTTCTTT.

CDR3 DNA: TGTGCCTGGAGTGTCCCTCGGACTGATGGCTACACCTTC. Its translation is CAWSVPRTDGYTF. V usage is TRBV30 and J usage is TRBJ1-2; D gene ambiguous. Deletions cut 0 bases from V and 6 bases from J, with 11 bases between. There are 13 residues in the CDR3. Germline-derived CDR1 and CDR2 are GTSNPN and SVGIG (reference sequence).

V usage is TRBV30 and J usage is TRBJ1-2, with D uncertain. This CDR3 is 12 amino acids long. Germline loops: CDR1 GTSNPN, CDR2 SVGIG (reference sequence). V dropped 1 base and J dropped 3 bases, with 6 bases sitting between them. The CDR3 protein is CAWSASDYGYTF. The CDR3 nucleotides read TGTGCCTGGAGTGCCTCCGACTATGGCTACACCTTC. The entire variable domain, with the rest obtained from reference TRBV30 and TRBJ1-2, is as follows: SQTIHQWPATLVQPVGSPLSLECTVEGTSNPNLYWYRQAAGRGLQLLFYSVGIGQISSEVPQNLSASRPQDRQFILSSKKLLLSDSGFYLCAWSASDYGYTFGSGTRLTVV.

About this clone itself: Other DNA sequences in the same sample also yield this CDR3. J is TRBJ1-5 and V is TRBV24-1; 7 bases fit TRBD1. Germline CDR1 reads KGHDR; CDR2 reads SFDVKD. The CDR3 has 14 amino acids. V dropped 4 bases and J dropped 2; count of bases not matched to a gene: 1. CDR3 protein: CATSDTGGNQPQHF. The DNA for the CDR3 is TGTGCCACCAGTGACACAGGGGGCAATCAGCCCCAGCATTTT.

This clone was seen just once. V gene TRBV24-1 combines with J gene TRBJ1-4, with 9 bases identical to TRBD1. Trimming removed 8 bases from V and 10 bases from J; junction bases left unmatched: 7. The germline gives CDR1 KGHDR, CDR2 SFDVKD. This CDR3 comprises 13 residues. CDR3 in amino acids: CATTGTGFRKLFF. DNA of the CDR3: TGTGCCACCACCGGGACAGGGTTTCGAAAACTGTTTTTT.

The chain recombines TRBV14 with TRBJ1-1; TRBD1 is a possible D gene (6 bases). Between the trimmed V and J ends, which lost 4 bases and 1 base, there was a span of 7 bases. The CDR3 has 13 residues. Germline loops: CDR1 SGHDN, CDR2 FVKESK. Here the CDR3 reads CASSRQENTEAFF. For the CDR3, the DNA is TGTGCCAGCAGCCGACAGGAGAACACTGAAGCTTTCTTT. Based on the CDR3 plus reference TRBV14 and TRBJ1-1, the full variable domain is EAGVTQFPSHSVIEKGQTVTLRCDPISGHDNLYWYRRVMGKEIKFLLHFVKESKQDESGMPNNRFLAERTGGTYSTLKVQPAELEDSGVYFCASSRQENTEAFFGQGTRLTVV.

The genes are TRBV19 and TRBJ2-3, with 7 bases fitting TRBD1. The germline V gene has CDR1 LNHDA and CDR2 SQIVND (reference sequence). The V segment lost 4 bases and the J segment 4 bases; nucleotides outside the gene matches: 8. The CDR3 sequence is 15 residues long. CDR3 sequence reads: CASSRGQVHPDTQYF. The CDR3 DNA reads as TGTGCCAGTAGTAGAGGACAGGTTCACCCAGATACGCAGTATTTT.

This clone was seen more than once but under ten times. This chain links TRBV6-5 with TRBJ1-1; 8 positions agree with TRBD1. Trimming cost V 6 bases and J 4 bases; bases outside gene matches: 10. The CDR3 extends over 15 amino acids. CDR1 and CDR2 from the germline V gene are MNHEY and SVGAGI. CDR3 region: CASSADRGRSTEAFF. CDR3 sequence (DNA): TGTGCCAGCAGCGCCGACAGGGGCCGGAGCACTGAAGCTTTCTTT.

In this sample, this clone turned up once. The chain combines TRBV27 with TRBJ2-7; 9 bases line up with TRBD1. CDR3 length equals 14 residues. Germline values: CDR1 MNHEY, CDR2 SMNVEV (reference sequence). V shed 4 bases, J shed 4 bases, and the junction held 5 bases outside the gene matches. CDR3 protein: CASSSTGTGYEQYF. The CDR3 nucleotides read TGTGCCAGCAGTTCCACCGGGACAGGGTACGAGCAGTACTTC.

The rearrangement links TRBV12-5 to TRBJ1-1; TRBD1 is a possible D gene (6 bases). The CDR3 is 14 amino acids. The germline gives CDR1 LGHNT, CDR2 FRNRAP. V gave up 5 bases and J gave up 5 bases, with 15 bases separating them. CDR3 protein: CASGGAEGGTEAFF. In DNA, the CDR3 is TGTGCTAGTGGTGGGGCTGAGGGGGGGACTGAAGCTTTCTTT.

This chain joins TRBV29-1 and TRBJ1-3, with 7 bases that match TRBD1. This CDR3 spans 12 amino acids. Germline values: CDR1 SQVTM, CDR2 ANQGSEA. Losses at the gene ends were 7 bases for V and 8 bases for J; bases not matched to a gene: 8. CDR3 sequence: CSGRTGADTIYF. The CDR3 DNA is TGCAGCGGAAGGACAGGCGCGGACACCATATATTTT.

V gene TRBV29-1 combines with J gene TRBJ2-1; 10 positions match TRBD2. This CDR3 is 17 amino acids long. The ends lost 6 bases at V and 4 bases at J; junction bases unmatched: 15. Germline V gives CDR1 SQVTM, CDR2 ANQGSEA. CDR3 coding DNA: TGCAGCGTATCAGGGTTCTTAGCGGGAGGCTCATACAATGAGCAGTTCTTC. Translated, it gives CSVSGFLAGGSYNEQFF.

CDR3 loop: CASSIGRVGNQPQHF. The CDR3 nucleotides read TGTGCCAGTAGTATAGGCAGGGTGGGAAATCAGCCCCAGCATTTT. This chain connects TRBV19 to TRBJ1-5; D is perhaps TRBD1 (5 bases). The CDR3 is 15 amino acids. Germline loops: CDR1 LNHDA, CDR2 SQIVND (reference sequence). The V end lost 1 base, the J end lost 4 bases, and 11 bases lay between the germline ends.

V is TRBV9 and J is TRBJ1-2; 8 bases are a match to TRBD1. Germline trimming cut 3 bases from V and 7 bases from J; bases unmatched to any gene: 5. The V gene's germline CDR1 is SGDLS and CDR2 YYNGEE. The CDR3 length is 13 residues. This chain's CDR3 is CASSDQGAAGYTF. The CDR3, as DNA: TGTGCCAGCAGCGACCAGGGGGCGGCTGGCTACACCTTC. The variable domain in full, completed from reference TRBV9 and TRBJ1-2, reads DSGVTQTPKHLITATGQRVTLRCSPRSGDLSVYWYQQSLDQGLQFLIQYYNGEERAKGNILERFSAQQFPDLHSELNLSSLELGDSALYFCASSDQGAAGYTFGSGTRLTVV.

V is TRBV5-1 and J is TRBJ2-5, with a tentative D call TRBD2 (6 bases). Germline V gene sequence: CDR1 SGHRS, CDR2 YFSETQ. V gave up 4 bases and J gave up 0 bases, with 13 bases separating them. The CDR3 extends over 15 amino acids. As DNA, the CDR3 is TGCGCCAGCAGCGGGCAGGCGGGGTACCAAGAGACCCAGTACTTC. This gives the protein CASSGQAGYQETQYF.

The chain couples TRBV11-2 to TRBJ2-3, with D maybe TRBD1 (5 bases). CDR1 is SGHAT and CDR2 is FQNNGV in the germline V gene. CDR3 length: 15 residues. V was trimmed by 1 base and J by 1 base, leaving 9 bases between them. CDR3 sequence reads: CASSLVGPGTDTQYF. CDR3 sequence (DNA): TGTGCCAGCAGCTTAGTGGGGCCTGGCACAGATACGCAGTATTTT.